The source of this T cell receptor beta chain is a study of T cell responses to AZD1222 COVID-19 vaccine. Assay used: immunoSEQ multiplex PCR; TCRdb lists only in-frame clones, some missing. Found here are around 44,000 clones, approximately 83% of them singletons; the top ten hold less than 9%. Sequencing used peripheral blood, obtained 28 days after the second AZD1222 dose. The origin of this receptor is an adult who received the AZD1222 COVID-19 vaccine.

In DNA, the CDR3 is TGCAGCGCCGGACAGGGTTACACTGAAGCTTTCTTT. Amino acid sequence: CSAGQGYTEAFF. This rearrangement joins TRBV29-1 to TRBJ1-1, with 8 bases fitting TRBD1. The germline gives CDR1 SQVTM, CDR2 ANQGSEA. The length of the CDR3 is 12 residues. Trimming cost V 7 bases and J 3 bases; bases outside gene matches: 4.